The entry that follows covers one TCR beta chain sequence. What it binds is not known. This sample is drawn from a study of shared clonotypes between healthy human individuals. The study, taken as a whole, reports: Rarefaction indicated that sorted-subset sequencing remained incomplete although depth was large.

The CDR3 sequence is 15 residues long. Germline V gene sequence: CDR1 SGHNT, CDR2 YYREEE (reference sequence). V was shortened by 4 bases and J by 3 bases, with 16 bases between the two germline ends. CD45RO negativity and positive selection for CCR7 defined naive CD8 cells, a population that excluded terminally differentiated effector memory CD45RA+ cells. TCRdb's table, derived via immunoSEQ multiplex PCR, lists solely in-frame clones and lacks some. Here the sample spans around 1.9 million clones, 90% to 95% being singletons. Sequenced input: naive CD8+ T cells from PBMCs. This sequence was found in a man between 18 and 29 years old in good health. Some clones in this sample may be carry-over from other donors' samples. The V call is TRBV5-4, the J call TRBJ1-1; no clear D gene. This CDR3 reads CASSPVGVGDTEAFF. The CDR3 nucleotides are TGTGCCAGCAGCCCGGTCGGGGTTGGGGACACTGAAGCTTTCTTT.